Included here is one TCR beta chain sequence, with context. Its specificity is not known. Blood specimens came from baseline, cycle 4 day 1, and cycle 7 day 1. V trimming: 5 bases; J trimming: 6 bases; junction bases outside the gene matches: 0. The CDR3 runs 12 residues. Germline V gene lookup returns CDR1 MNHNY and CDR2 SVGAGI (reference sequence). This sample is drawn from a study of OX40 agonist ivuxolimab in advanced cancers. Study-level information: The dose-escalation group included hepatocellular carcinoma, melanoma, renal cell carcinoma and head and neck cancer.

The study, taken as a whole, reports: At 0.1 to 3.0 mg/kg and by week 6, clonal expansion occurred in CD4+ and CD8+ blood T cells. Researchers report that CD8+ T cells had, on average, more expanded clones than CD4+.

Produced via immunoSEQ multiplex PCR; TCRdb's table is partial and in-frame only. The sample consists of 81,000 or so clones, roughly 89% of them appearing once. This receptor was identified in an adult with an advanced solid tumor such as melanoma, head and neck, liver or kidney cancer. Sequenced here: CD4+ or CD8+ T cells sorted from blood, sampled in a trial of the OX40 agonist ivuxolimab. V gene TRBV6-6 combines with J gene TRBJ2-2; 7 bases are a match to TRBD1. CDR3 loop: CASSTGAGELFF. In DNA, the CDR3 is TGTGCCAGCAGTACAGGGGCCGGGGAGCTGTTTTTT.